What follows are 25 T cell receptor beta chains derived from one specimen sequenced in a study of CD8 T cells in Susac syndrome. Reverse transcription of 0.5 to 1 ug RNA was performed with random hexamers. TCRdb reprocessed the immunoSEQ multiplex PCR reads via MiXCR and lists one record per CDR3 protein. The table records about 210,000 distinct CDR3 sequences, 95% of them present only once. Sequencing input: CD4+ T cells from PBMCs. These receptors were obtained from a human donor with multiple sclerosis.

The chain is built from TRBV9 and TRBJ2-7; weak D call: TRBD2 (5 bases). CDR1 and CDR2 from the germline V gene are SGDLS and YYNGEE. Trimming removed 0 bases at V and 3 bases at J, with 7 bases between. CDR3 length: 13 residues. CDR3 sequence: CASSVEGDYEQYF. The CDR3 bases are TGTGCCAGCAGCGTAGAGGGAGACTACGAGCAGTACTTC.

The rearrangement uses TRBV6-2 or TRBV6-3 and TRBJ1-1, with D possibly matching TRBD1 (5 bases). Germline CDR1 and CDR2: MNHEY and SVGEGT. Trimming shortened V by 5 bases and J by 7 bases, and 11 bases separated the two germline ends. This CDR3 spans 12 amino acids. CDR3 amino acids: CASSGGRDEAFF. The CDR3 DNA follows: TGTGCCAGCAGTGGGGGTAGAGATGAAGCTTTCTTT.

The chain is built from TRBV20-1 and TRBJ2-3; tentative D call: TRBD1 (5 bases). The V and J ends lost 4 bases and 5 bases respectively, with 13 bases between them. Germline V gives CDR1 DFQATT, CDR2 SNEGSKA (reference sequence). The CDR3 covers 13 residues. CDR3 bases: TGCAGTGCTAACCCAGGGAAGGAAGATACGCAGTATTTT. Its protein product is CSANPGKEDTQYF.

The rearrangement joins TRBV27 to TRBJ2-7; possible D gene TRBD2, 7 bases. The CDR3 is 16 amino acids. The germline V gene has CDR1 MNHEY and CDR2 SMNVEV (reference sequence). Trimming left V 1 base short and J 0 bases short, with 13 bases between. CDR3 residues: CASSLFAGAVSYEQYF. DNA for the CDR3: TGTGCCAGCAGTTTATTCGCGGGGGCCGTCTCCTACGAGCAGTACTTC.

This chain connects TRBV20-1 to TRBJ1-1; D uncertain. Trimming shortened V by 3 bases and J by 6 bases, and 14 bases separated the two germline ends. This CDR3 is built from 13 residues. CDR1 is DFQATT, CDR2 SNEGSKA, per germline (reference sequence). The CDR3 loop is CSARPQRFAEAFF. As DNA, the CDR3 is TGCAGTGCTAGGCCCCAGCGGTTCGCTGAAGCTTTCTTT.

The J gene is TRBJ2-5, the V gene TRBV3-1; D not resolved. CDR1 is LGHDT, CDR2 YNNKEL, per germline (reference sequence). The CDR3 is 14 amino acids. Trimming removed 4 bases from V and 1 base from J, with 10 bases in between. The CDR3 coding sequence is TGTGCCAGCAGCCGCGACCTCGGCCAAGAGACCCAGTACTTC. Protein: CASSRDLGQETQYF.

The CDR3 reads CAWSRAKSSGANVLTF. CDR3 bases: TGTGCCTGGAGTAGGGCGAAGAGCTCTGGGGCCAACGTCCTGACTTTC. The chain carries TRBV30 and TRBJ2-6; no reliable D call. Per germline, CDR1 GTSNPN and CDR2 SVGIG (reference sequence). V gave up 2 bases and J gave up 0 bases, with 11 bases separating them. This CDR3 spans 16 amino acids.

The gene calls are TRBV27 and TRBJ1-2; D is ambiguous. This CDR3 is built from 15 residues. Looked up from germline, CDR1 is MNHEY and CDR2 is SMNVEV (reference sequence). V was shortened by 6 bases and J by 5 bases, with 19 bases between the two germline ends. In DNA form, the CDR3 reads TGTGCCAGCAGGTCTGTCGGGCAGGTCCAATATGGCTACACCTTC. Its protein is CASRSVGQVQYGYTF.

This sequence joins TRBV6-5 and TRBJ2-1, with 9 bases lining up with TRBD2. V dropped 5 bases and J dropped 7; count of bases not matched to a gene: 9. The CDR3 covers 15 residues. Germline CDR1 MNHEY, CDR2 SVGAGI. In DNA, the CDR3 is TGTGCCAGCAGTATGACTAGCGGTTTGTGGAATGAGCAGTTCTTC. It specifies CASSMTSGLWNEQFF.

The genes are TRBV20-1 and TRBJ1-2, with 7 bases aligning to TRBD1. The germline V gene encodes CDR1 DFQATT and CDR2 SNEGSKA (reference sequence). With V trimmed by 3 bases and J by 6 bases, 7 bases remained unmatched. The CDR3 consists of 13 residues. The CDR3 here is CSARRQGLDGYTF. The CDR3 nucleotides read TGCAGTGCTAGGAGACAGGGACTTGATGGCTACACCTTC.

V usage is TRBV30 and J usage is TRBJ2-3; the D gene is possibly TRBD2 (5 bases). The length of the CDR3 is 13 residues. The germline V and J ends were trimmed by 2 bases and 0 bases, with 6 bases remaining between them. Germline lookup yields CDR1 GTSNPN and CDR2 SVGIG (reference sequence). The CDR3 nucleotides read TGTGCCTGGAGTTCGGGAAGCACAGATACGCAGTATTTT. It encodes CAWSSGSTDTQYF.

The rearrangement uses TRBV7-2 and TRBJ2-6, with 7 bases matching TRBD2. This CDR3 has 17 residues. V lost 1 base to trimming and J lost 0 bases; unmatched junction nucleotides: 3. The germline CDR1 and CDR2 sequences are SGHTA and FQGNSA. CDR3 DNA sequence: TGTGCCAGCAGCTTAGTGGCGGGAGACTCTGGGGCCAACGTCCTGACTTTC. This codes for CASSLVAGDSGANVLTF.

The chain employs TRBV19 and TRBJ2-1; 11 positions agree with TRBD2. The trim removed 7 bases at V and 9 bases at J, leaving 11 bases unmatched. CDR1 and CDR2 from the germline V gene are LNHDA and SQIVND (reference sequence). This CDR3 spans 15 amino acids. This CDR3 is CASKGALAGAGEQFF. For the CDR3, the DNA is TGTGCCAGTAAGGGGGCACTAGCGGGAGCCGGTGAGCAGTTCTTC.

This chain connects TRBV6-2 or TRBV6-3 to TRBJ2-6; D not resolved. V was clipped by 6 bases and J by 0 bases, with 6 bases between them. The CDR3 runs to 14 residues. Looked up from germline, CDR1 is MNHEY and CDR2 is SVGEGT. Here the CDR3 reads CASRWTSGANVLTF. For the CDR3, the DNA is TGTGCCAGCAGATGGACCTCTGGGGCCAACGTCCTGACTTTC.

The chain combines TRBV6-1 with TRBJ2-3; D gene uncertain. The CDR3 length is 15 residues. Germline CDR1 MNHNS, CDR2 SASEGT. V lost 4 bases to trimming and J lost 1 base, with 12 bases between them. The CDR3 bases are TGTGCCAGCAGTGCCCAGCCAACCCGCACAGATACGCAGTATTTT. As protein: CASSAQPTRTDTQYF.

The rearrangement joins TRBV30 to TRBJ2-7; D is perhaps TRBD1 (5 bases). Deletions cut 1 base from V and 3 bases from J, with 7 bases between. The CDR3 sequence is 12 residues long. The germline V gene has CDR1 GTSNPN and CDR2 SVGIG (reference sequence). The DNA for the CDR3 is TGTGCCTGGAGTGCGACAGTCTACGAGCAGTACTTC. This gives the protein CAWSATVYEQYF.

The chain employs TRBV20-1 and TRBJ2-5; 7 nucleotides agree with TRBD2. CDR1 is DFQATT, CDR2 SNEGSKA, per germline (reference sequence). Trimming at V came to 2 bases and at J to 5 bases, leaving 14 bases not matched to a gene. The CDR3 consists of 16 residues. CDR3 amino acids: CSARPLLAGARETQYF. The CDR3 nucleotides read TGCAGTGCTAGACCCCTCCTGGCGGGAGCACGGGAGACCCAGTACTTC.

This chain connects TRBV28 to TRBJ2-4; TRBD2 matches 7 bases. This CDR3 spans 15 amino acids. Germline V lookup: CDR1 MDHEN, CDR2 SYDVKM. V lost 10 bases and J lost 0; bases outside the gene matches: 9. The CDR3 protein is CATRWGGVAKNIQYF. CDR3 sequence (DNA): TGTGCCACCCGATGGGGAGGGGTAGCCAAAAACATTCAGTACTTC.

V gene TRBV29-1 combines with J gene TRBJ2-7, with 12 bases fitting TRBD2. Losses at the gene ends were 4 bases for V and 7 bases for J; bases not matched to a gene: 8. The CDR3 is 14 amino acids. Germline CDR1 is SQVTM and CDR2 is ANQGSEA. CDR3 sequence reads: CSVGGRTSGDEQYF. The DNA of the CDR3 is TGCAGCGTTGGGGGGAGGACTAGCGGGGATGAGCAGTACTTC.

The V call is TRBV6-5, the J call TRBJ1-1, with no clear D. V shed 4 bases and J shed 4 bases, with 10 bases lying between them. Germline CDR1 MNHEY, CDR2 SVGAGI. This CDR3 is 13 amino acids long. The CDR3 nucleotides read TGTGCCAGCAGTTCCATGAGAGGCACTGAAGCTTTCTTT. This sequence encodes CASSSMRGTEAFF.

The chain joins TRBV28 to TRBJ2-1; either TRBD1 or TRBD2 may fit D (5 bases each). This CDR3 is built from 15 residues. Germline V gene data show CDR1 as MDHEN and CDR2 as SYDVKM. With 3 bases removed from V and 6 bases from J, the gap between germline ends came to 15 bases. This chain's CDR3 is CASSFSDLGTNEQFF. The CDR3 coding sequence is TGTGCCAGCAGTTTCTCGGACCTAGGGACCAATGAGCAGTTCTTC.

The chain combines TRBV6-5 with TRBJ2-7; 8 bases align to TRBD1. With V trimmed by 4 bases and J by 2 bases, 16 bases remained unmatched. Per germline, CDR1 MNHEY and CDR2 SVGAGI. The CDR3 contains 18 residues. In DNA form, the CDR3 reads TGTGCCAGCAGTTTCCCAACGACCCCGGACAGGGTCCCCTACGAGCAGTACTTC. This translates into CASSFPTTPDRVPYEQYF.

The chain carries TRBV7-3 and TRBJ2-1; D tentatively reads TRBD1 or TRBD2 (6 bases each). Between the trimmed V and J ends, which lost 5 bases and 8 bases, there was a span of 19 bases. Germline V CDR1 and CDR2: SGHTA, FQGTGA. The CDR3 runs to 15 residues. The DNA for the CDR3 is TGTGCCAGCAGCCCCTGGGGGGCGGGTAGCGATGAGCAGTTCTTC. It codes for CASSPWGAGSDEQFF.

The sample holds a few counts of this clonotype. At one end the junction does not follow the germline gene, possibly because of a read error. The J gene is TRBJ2-5, the V gene TRBV5-1; D is ambiguous. There are 12 residues in the CDR3. The germline CDR1 and CDR2 sequences are SGHRS and YFSETQ. The CDR3 is CASSLNQETQYF. The CDR3 DNA follows: TGTGCCAGCAGCCTTAATCAAGAGACCCAGTACTTC.

The CDR3 DNA reads as TGCAGCGTTGAAACCGGCTTGGGGACAGGCTACACCTTC. Protein: CSVETGLGTGYTF. The genes are TRBV29-1 and TRBJ1-2; D is perhaps TRBD1 (6 bases). Per the germline V gene, CDR1 is SQVTM and CDR2 is ANQGSEA. There are 13 residues in the CDR3. Trimming left V 2 bases short and J 8 bases short, with 15 bases between.